This T cell receptor (beta chain) was obtained from a study of blood T cell repertoires in COVID-19. Study as a whole: The samples span acute and convalescent COVID-19 from the United States, Italy and Spain. The cDNA or gDNA used as material had been derived from T cells, B-cell-depleted T cells, or PBMCs.

In the study's own analysis: Estimates of nucleated cell counts were drawn from the amplification of reference gene primers. Sequencing was performed with immunoSEQ multiplex PCR; in TCRdb, only in-frame clones are kept and a portion is missing. The DNA gave D and trimming, while V, J and clone size come from that table. Counted here are approximately 170,000 clones, under 90% occurring once; the ten biggest clones make up less than 20%. Trimming took off 6 bases at V and 2 bases at J, with 15 bases between the two ends. Per the germline V gene, CDR1 is SNHLY and CDR2 is FYNNEI. The CDR3 loop spans 15 amino acids.

This clonotype was sampled from a woman of 80 years or more with acute or convalescent COVID-19. The sample consisted of peripheral blood. The rearrangement links TRBV2 to TRBJ2-3, with D tentatively TRBD2 (5 bases). The CDR3 is CASRATTTSTDTQYF. In nucleotides, the CDR3 is TGTGCCAGCAGGGCCACGACTACTTCCACAGATACGCAGTATTTT.